What follows are 30 T cell receptor beta chains derived from one specimen sequenced in a study of OX40 agonist ivuxolimab in advanced cancers. Method: immunoSEQ multiplex PCR; TCRdb's copy keeps in-frame clones and lacks some. The repertoire has roughly 70,000 clones, 88% of them found once; the top ten carry about 0.7%. Sequencing was performed on CD4+ or CD8+ T cells sorted from blood, taken in a trial of the OX40 agonist ivuxolimab. The receptors derive from an adult with an advanced solid tumor such as melanoma, head and neck, liver or kidney cancer.

CDR3 sequence: CATSRDTVWEQYF. For the CDR3, the DNA is TGTGCCACCAGCAGAGATACAGTTTGGGAGCAGTACTTC. The chain links TRBV15 to TRBJ2-7, with unresolved D. This CDR3 contains 13 residues. Germline-derived CDR1 and CDR2 are LNHNV and YYDKDF (reference sequence). V was pared by 0 bases and J by 7 bases, with 10 bases between.

V usage is TRBV7-6 and J usage is TRBJ2-2, with 8 bases lining up with TRBD1. The trim removed 4 bases at V and 3 bases at J, leaving 16 bases unmatched. Per the germline V gene, CDR1 is SGHVS and CDR2 is FNYEAQ. This CDR3 has 19 amino acids. CDR3: CASSSRGAGGMKDTGELFF. CDR3 nucleotides: TGTGCCAGCAGCTCCCGAGGGGCAGGGGGCATGAAGGACACCGGGGAGCTGTTTTTT. Combining the CDR3 with reference TRBV7-6 and TRBJ2-2 gives the whole variable domain GAGVSQSPRYKVTKRGQDVALRCDPISGHVSLYWYRQALGQGPEFLTYFNYEAQQDKSGLPNDRFSAERPEGSISTLTIQRTEQRDSAMYRCASSSRGAGGMKDTGELFFGEGSRLTVL.

The CDR3: CASSVAGGRNTEAFF. CDR3 in DNA: TGTGCCAGCAGCGTAGCCGGGGGCCGGAACACTGAAGCTTTCTTT. The chain uses TRBV9 and TRBJ1-1; D may be TRBD1 (6 bases). Trimming took off 0 bases at V and 1 base at J, with 10 bases between the two ends. Germline CDR1 and CDR2: SGDLS and YYNGEE. This CDR3 spans 15 amino acids.

The chain couples TRBV7-2 to TRBJ2-4, with TRBD2 matching over 12 bases. The V segment lost 5 bases and the J segment 5 bases; nucleotides outside the gene matches: 10. Germline V gene lookup returns CDR1 SGHTA and CDR2 FQGNSA. CDR3 length: 17 residues. The CDR3 protein is CASSRASGRALQNIQYF. For the CDR3, the DNA is TGTGCCAGCAGCCGAGCTAGCGGGAGGGCCCTTCAAAACATTCAGTACTTC.

This chain connects TRBV5-1 to TRBJ2-3, with D uncertain. The CDR3 consists of 15 residues. CDR1 and CDR2 from the germline V gene are SGHRS and YFSETQ. Trimming took off 0 bases at V and 0 bases at J, with 8 bases between the two ends. CDR3 nucleotide sequence: TGCGCCAGCAGCTTGGCGGCGCGAAGCACAGATACGCAGTATTTT. Amino acid sequence: CASSLAARSTDTQYF.

V is TRBV18 and J is TRBJ2-3; no clear D gene. Germline values: CDR1 KGHSH, CDR2 LQKENI. CDR3 length: 14 residues. V dropped 3 bases and J dropped 2 bases, with 9 bases sitting between them. The CDR3 nucleotides are TGTGCCAGCTCACCCCAGGTCAACACAGATACGCAGTATTTT. It specifies CASSPQVNTDTQYF. Supplemented by reference TRBV18 and TRBJ2-3, the full variable domain reads NAGVMQNPRHLVRRRGQEARLRCSPMKGHSHVYWYRQLPEEGLKFMVYLQKENIIDESGMPKERFSAEFPKEGPSILRIQQVVRGDSAAYFCASSPQVNTDTQYFGPGTRLTVL.

The table lists this clone with a few counts. The chain uses TRBV6-4 and TRBJ2-7; 10 bases are a match to TRBD2. Per the germline V gene, CDR1 is MRHNA and CDR2 is SNTAGT. The CDR3 contains 18 residues. The trim removed 2 bases at V and 6 bases at J, leaving 16 bases unmatched. CDR3 sequence: CASSDPGLAGARICEQYF. CDR3 coding DNA: TGTGCCAGCAGTGACCCCGGCCTAGCGGGAGCGCGGATCTGCGAGCAGTACTTC.

This chain joins TRBV30 and TRBJ2-5; tentatively, D is TRBD1 (5 bases). V lost 0 bases, J lost 7 bases, and 12 bases lay in between. The CDR3 spans 13 residues. Looked up from germline, CDR1 is GTSNPN and CDR2 is SVGIG (reference sequence). The CDR3 loop reads CAWSVALGVTQYF. The CDR3 nucleotides are TGTGCCTGGAGTGTAGCCCTAGGGGTGACCCAGTACTTC.

The chain links TRBV7-2 to TRBJ2-5; TRBD1 might be the D (5 bases). There are 14 residues in the CDR3. V gave up 2 bases and J gave up 7 bases, with 14 bases separating them. Germline CDR1 SGHTA, CDR2 FQGNSA. The CDR3 is CASSLKSRVGTQYF. The CDR3 bases are TGTGCCAGCAGCTTAAAGTCCAGGGTCGGGACCCAGTACTTC.

This sequence joins TRBV7-3 and TRBJ1-2; TRBD1 might be the D (6 bases). Germline CDR1 SGHTA, CDR2 FQGTGA. This CDR3 is built from 16 residues. Trimming took off 5 bases at V and 3 bases at J, with 19 bases between the two ends. CDR3 bases: TGTGCCAGCAGCCCCCAAGGGGGGGTAGGCTACTATGGCTACACCTTC. The encoded protein is CASSPQGGVGYYGYTF. Drawing the rest from reference TRBV7-3 and TRBJ1-2, the complete variable domain is GAGVSQTPSNKVTEKGKYVELRCDPISGHTALYWYRQSLGQGPEFLIYFQGTGAADDSGLPNDRFFAVRPEGSVSTLKIQRTERGDSAVYLCASSPQGGVGYYGYTFGSGTRLTVV.

The chain combines TRBV5-1 with TRBJ1-6; no clear D gene. Per germline, CDR1 SGHRS and CDR2 YFSETQ. Trimming removed 4 bases at V and 15 bases at J, with 17 bases between. The CDR3 covers 13 residues. The CDR3 region is CASSVVLGAYLHF. The CDR3 nucleotides are TGCGCCAGCAGCGTTGTCCTTGGAGCTTACCTCCACTTT.

The chain is built from TRBV7-2 and TRBJ1-2; the D gene is possibly TRBD1 (5 bases). The CDR3 contains 14 residues. Germline CDR1 is SGHTA and CDR2 is FQGNSA. Trimming shortened V by 4 bases and J by 4 bases, and 13 bases separated the two germline ends. This CDR3 reads CASSSGPGVYGYTF. CDR3 sequence (DNA): TGTGCCAGCAGCTCGGGGCCCGGAGTCTATGGCTACACCTTC.

The V call is TRBV18, the J call TRBJ1-1, with no clear D. The CDR3 totals 13 residues. V lost 5 bases and J lost 6, with 13 bases in between. Per the germline V gene, CDR1 is KGHSH and CDR2 is LQKENI. The CDR3 spells CASSARIDPEAFF. As DNA, the CDR3 is TGTGCCAGCTCAGCCCGGATTGATCCTGAAGCTTTCTTT.

The chain joins TRBV28 to TRBJ2-7; 7 bases fit TRBD2. This CDR3 has 13 amino acids. V shed 9 bases, J shed 2 bases, and the junction held 7 bases outside the gene matches. Looked up from germline, CDR1 is MDHEN and CDR2 is SYDVKM. CDR3 sequence reads: CASAGTITYEQYF. For the CDR3, the DNA is TGTGCCAGTGCCGGGACTATTACCTACGAGCAGTACTTC.

This clone was observed a few times. The chain links TRBV10-3 to TRBJ1-2; 8 bases map to TRBD1. This CDR3 is 15 amino acids long. J lost 3 bases, V lost 2 bases, and 5 bases had no gene match. CDR1 is ENHRY, CDR2 SYGVKD, per germline. The CDR3 sequence is CAISEGRQGHYGYTF. The CDR3 DNA reads as TGTGCCATCAGTGAGGGGAGACAGGGGCACTATGGCTACACCTTC.

The rearrangement uses TRBV5-1 and TRBJ2-3; 8 bases align to TRBD1. The length of the CDR3 is 17 residues. Germline V gene data show CDR1 as SGHRS and CDR2 as YFSETQ. The V segment lost 4 bases and the J segment 6 bases; nucleotides outside the gene matches: 16. The CDR3 DNA follows: TGCGCCAGCAGCCCGACAGAGTCCGCAGGGGGCCGCGATACGCAGTATTTT. The encoded protein is CASSPTESAGGRDTQYF.

The chain carries TRBV30 and TRBJ2-7; D gene ambiguous. Germline assignment: CDR1 GTSNPN and CDR2 SVGIG (reference sequence). CDR3 length: 12 residues. The V end lost 1 base, the J end lost 6 bases, and 10 bases lay between the germline ends. The CDR3: CAWSEGFGEQYF. The CDR3 DNA reads TGTGCCTGGAGTGAGGGATTTGGCGAGCAGTACTTC.

The CDR3 loop reads CAWGQGSGQPQHF. The DNA of the CDR3 is TGTGCCTGGGGGCAGGGCTCAGGTCAGCCCCAGCATTTT. V usage is TRBV30 and J usage is TRBJ1-5; TRBD1 is a possible D gene (5 bases). Germline lookup yields CDR1 GTSNPN and CDR2 SVGIG (reference sequence). V lost 5 bases and J 6 bases, leaving 14 bases between the germline ends. This CDR3 region has 13 residues.

This clone was seen more than once but under ten times. CDR3 sequence (DNA): TGTGCCAGCAGGACCGGGCCCCCTACAAGTGAGCAGTTCTTC. Translated: CASRTGPPTSEQFF. This rearrangement joins TRBV7-8 to TRBJ2-1; D is uncertain. Trimming cost V 6 bases and J 9 bases, with 18 bases left between them. The CDR3 covers 14 residues. Per the germline V gene, CDR1 is SGHVS and CDR2 is FQNEAQ.

The genes are TRBV6-6 and TRBJ1-6; 7 positions agree with TRBD1. The CDR3 length is 16 residues. Germline CDR1 is MNHNY and CDR2 is SVGAGI (reference sequence). The V gene end was trimmed by 5 bases and the J gene end by 7 bases; junction bases not matched to a gene: 11. The CDR3 coding sequence is TGTGCCAGCAGTCCCCCGGGAGGCAGGGGGAATTCACCCCTCCACTTT. Its protein product is CASSPPGGRGNSPLHF.

In its sample, this clone was seen once. The V and J genes are TRBV2 and TRBJ2-7; D not certain. CDR1 and CDR2 (germline): SNHLY, FYNNEI. The CDR3 is made up of 13 amino acids. The V end was cut by 6 bases, the J end by 2 bases, with 11 bases between. CDR3 protein: CASSQRPPYEQYF. The CDR3 DNA reads as TGTGCCAGCAGCCAGAGGCCCCCCTACGAGCAGTACTTC.

The V call is TRBV6-1, the J call TRBJ1-5; tentative D call: TRBD1 (5 bases). V shed 3 bases and J shed 9 bases, with 15 bases lying between them. CDR1 and CDR2 from the germline V gene are MNHNS and SASEGT. The CDR3 sequence is 14 residues long. The DNA for the CDR3 is TGTGCCAGCAGTGAGGCAGGGCCCTCCTGGCCCCAGCATTTT. Its translation is CASSEAGPSWPQHF.

This clone appeared a single time. The chain is built from TRBV5-4 and TRBJ1-2; 10 nucleotides line up with TRBD1. The CDR3 covers 15 residues. Looked up from germline, CDR1 is SGHNT and CDR2 is YYREEE (reference sequence). The V segment lost 6 bases and the J segment 2 bases; nucleotides outside the gene matches: 7. CDR3 sequence: CASTGPGQGNYGYTF. The DNA for the CDR3 is TGTGCCAGCACCGGACCGGGACAGGGGAACTATGGCTACACCTTC.

The genes are TRBV7-9 and TRBJ1-1; D remains ambiguous. This CDR3 contains 14 residues. V was cut by 0 bases and J by 0 bases, with 5 bases left in between. Germline lookup yields CDR1 SEHNR and CDR2 FQNEAQ (reference sequence). CDR3 loop: CASSLAQVNTEAFF. The CDR3 DNA follows: TGTGCCAGCAGCTTAGCGCAGGTGAACACTGAAGCTTTCTTT.

The chain joins TRBV19 to TRBJ1-5, with D unresolved. This CDR3 is built from 20 residues. The germline V gene has CDR1 LNHDA and CDR2 SQIVND (reference sequence). Trimming cost V 5 bases and J 6 bases, with 32 bases left between them. This CDR3 is CASSGQHARGFRFLGQPQHF. The CDR3 DNA sequence: TGTGCCAGTAGTGGCCAACATGCTCGTGGTTTTCGTTTTTTAGGTCAGCCCCAGCATTTT.

The chain joins TRBV28 to TRBJ1-4; D gene uncertain. The germline gives CDR1 MDHEN, CDR2 SYDVKM. V lost 3 bases and J 7 bases, leaving 3 bases between the germline ends. There are 11 residues in the CDR3. The CDR3 loop is CASSLGEKLFF. The CDR3 bases are TGTGCCAGCAGTTTGGGTGAAAAACTGTTTTTT.

This clone was counted only a few times. V usage is TRBV30 and J usage is TRBJ2-1; no definite D call. The CDR3 has 13 residues. V lost 7 bases, J lost 8 bases, and 18 bases lay in between. The germline gives CDR1 GTSNPN, CDR2 SVGIG (reference sequence). The CDR3: CAFKDKGKHEQFF. CDR3 bases: TGTGCCTTTAAAGATAAAGGAAAGCATGAGCAGTTCTTC.

The V and J genes are TRBV5-6 and TRBJ2-2; perhaps TRBD2 as D (5 bases). Germline values: CDR1 SGHDT, CDR2 YYEEEE. The ends were cut back, 4 bases at V and 4 bases at J, with 11 bases in the middle. The CDR3 is 14 residues long. The CDR3 DNA sequence: TGTGCCAGCAGCCTCCCGGCGGGCACCGGGGAGCTGTTTTTT. Translating gives CASSLPAGTGELFF.

The chain links TRBV6-1 to TRBJ1-5, with no clear D. CDR1 and CDR2 from the germline V gene are MNHNS and SASEGT. Trimming took off 3 bases at V and 9 bases at J, with 9 bases between the two ends. The CDR3 has 12 residues. The CDR3 loop reads CASSDPRWPQHF. In DNA, the CDR3 is TGTGCCAGCAGTGACCCACGCTGGCCCCAGCATTTT.

This clone has a single count. The chain couples TRBV2 to TRBJ1-1; D gene uncertain. V shed 4 bases and J shed 5 bases, with 14 bases lying between them. Germline V gives CDR1 SNHLY, CDR2 FYNNEI. The CDR3 has 14 amino acids. The chain's CDR3 is CASSARLWETEAFF. DNA of the CDR3: TGTGCCAGCAGTGCCCGCCTGTGGGAGACTGAAGCTTTCTTT.